Listed below are T cell receptor beta chains from one sample, sequenced in a study of blood T cells in healthy people across ages. TCRdb reprocessed the 5' RACE reads via MiXCR and lists one record per CDR3 protein. The sample yields 1.4 million to 1.5 million distinct CDR3 sequences, roughly 40% seen once. Material for sequencing was blood. The receptors were gathered from a woman younger than 30 in good health. Each CDR3 is given with its conserved first and last residue. A D gene is named only where the DNA matches it firmly. A row's size may be missing; if present it is once, few, many or a size class.

v_call	cdr3_length	d_call	clone_size	j_call	cdr3_nt	cdr3_aa
TRBV4-1	15	.	few	TRBJ2-6	TGCGCCAGCAGCCATCAGCGTACTGGGGCCAACGTCCTGACTTTC	CASSHQRTGANVLTF
TRBV7-6	15	.	many	TRBJ2-1	TGTGCCAGCAGTTCTAGCTCCAGCTCCTACAATGAGCAGTTCTTC	CASSSSSSSYNEQFF
TRBV7-2	12	.	few	TRBJ2-4	TGTGCCAGCAGCTCAGGCCGGGACCCTAGGTACTTC	CASSSGRDPRYF
TRBV21-1	15	.	few	TRBJ2-3	TGTGCCAGCAGCCCCGGACACCGCGAGCCAGATACGCAGTATTTT	CASSPGHREPDTQYF
TRBV7-9	12	.	many	TRBJ2-3	TGTGCCAGCAGCACTAGCCTAGATACGCAGTATTTT	CASSTSLDTQYF
TRBV4-1	17	TRBD2	.	TRBJ2-3	TGCGCCAGCAGCCAAGAGGATAGCGGGTCTGTCACAGATACGCAGTATTTT	CASSQEDSGSVTDTQYF
TRBV20-1	13	.	once	TRBJ2-3	TGCAGTGCTAGAGGTGCCGCGACAGATACGCAGTATTTT	CSARGAATDTQYF
TRBV14	14	.	few	TRBJ2-7	TGTGCCAGCAGCCAAGGGATCAGCTCCTACGAGCAGTACTTC	CASSQGISSYEQYF
TRBV12-5	22	TRBD2	.	TRBJ2-1	TGTGCTAGTGGTTCCATCAACACCCCGGGACTAGCGGTGTCGAGCTCCTACAATGAGCAGTTCTTC	CASGSINTPGLAVSSSYNEQFF
TRBV14	15	TRBD2	.	TRBJ2-1	TGTGCCAGCAGCCAAGCACTAGCGGGGCCGAGTGAGCAGTTCTTC	CASSQALAGPSEQFF
TRBV10-3	14	.	.	TRBJ1-6	TGTGCCATCCGCGAGGACGGGTATAATTCACCCCTCCACTTT	CAIREDGYNSPLHF
TRBV20-1	14	TRBD1	few	TRBJ1-4	TGCAGTGCTAGAGGCAGTCAGGGGGTTGAAAAACTGTTTTTT	CSARGSQGVEKLFF
TRBV20-1	18	TRBD1	.	TRBJ2-7	TGCAGTGCTAGGAGGCACCTTGTACAGGGGGCTAACCGCTACGAGCAGTACTTC	CSARRHLVQGANRYEQYF
TRBV7-7	14	TRBD1	few	TRBJ2-3	TGTGCTAGCAGTATGACAGGGGGCACAGATACGCAGTATTTT	CASSMTGGTDTQYF
TRBV4-1	14	TRBD1	few	TRBJ1-2	TGCGCCGGCTATAATGGACAGGGAACGGGTGGCTACACCTTC	CAGYNGQGTGGYTF
TRBV6-6	15	TRBD1	.	TRBJ1-4	TGTGCCAGCAGTTTCGGGACAGCAACTAATGAAAAACTGTTTTTT	CASSFGTATNEKLFF
TRBV6-6	13	.	.	TRBJ2-7	TGTGCCAGCAGGCCTGGGGAGACTTGGGAGCAGTACTTC	CASRPGETWEQYF
TRBV6-6	16	TRBD2	few	TRBJ2-7	TGTGCCAGCAGCGCCGGGACTAGCGGGGGTTTACACGAGCAGTACTTC	CASSAGTSGGLHEQYF
TRBV2	15	.	.	TRBJ2-5	TGTGCCGGCAGTGCCGCGGGCGGCGGGGTAGAGACCCAGTACTTC	CAGSAAGGGVETQYF
TRBV12-5	11	.	.	TRBJ2-1	TGTGCTAGCCTGGCAGGCAATGAGCAGTTCTTC	CASLAGNEQFF
TRBV7-2	13	.	few	TRBJ2-4	TGTGCCAGCAGCTCGCAAGACAAAAACATTCAGTACTTC	CASSSQDKNIQYF
TRBV20-1	18	TRBD2	.	TRBJ2-3	TGCAGTGCTAGTATTTTCGGGGCTAGCGGGATCTCAACAGATACGCAGTATTTT	CSASIFGASGISTDTQYF
TRBV3-1	13	.	.	TRBJ2-7	TGTGCCAGCAGCCCCCTCGGAGGGAACGAGCAGTACTTC	CASSPLGGNEQYF
TRBV2	13	TRBD2	.	TRBJ2-3	TGTGCCAGCACTCCAACTAGCGGGGGAGCGCTGTATTTT	CASTPTSGGALYF
TRBV11-2	14	.	.	TRBJ2-2	TGTGCCTGTGCTGCTGGACAGAACACCGGGGAGCTGTTTTTT	CACAAGQNTGELFF
TRBV29-1	13	.	.	TRBJ2-5	TGCAGCGGACAGGGAGGGAACCAAGAGACCCAGTACTTC	CSGQGGNQETQYF
TRBV12-5	13	.	.	TRBJ2-1	TGTGCTAGTGGTTTGGCCCAGGAAAATGAGCAGTTCTTC	CASGLAQENEQFF
TRBV15	14	.	few	TRBJ2-3	TGTGCCACCAGCAGGGACAGAGCAACAGATACGCAGTATTTT	CATSRDRATDTQYF
TRBV7-9	16	.	.	TRBJ1-5	TGTGCCAGCAGCTTAAGTCAGGCAGGAAGCAATCAGCCCCAGCATTTT	CASSLSQAGSNQPQHF
TRBV6-5	15	.	.	TRBJ1-5	TGTGCCAGCAGTTACTCGGCCCGGTCAAATCAGCCCCAGCATTTT	CASSYSARSNQPQHF
TRBV11-2	17	TRBD2	few	TRBJ2-1	TGTGCCAGCACCCGCAGGGAGGGGCGACAGCAAAAAACCGAGCAGTTCTTC	CASTRREGRQQKTEQFF
TRBV24-1	19	.	few	TRBJ2-5	TGTGCCACCAGTGATTTTCTTGGCGGAGCCCCCTCGGGGGAAGAGACCCAGTACTTC	CATSDFLGGAPSGEETQYF
TRBV6-5	13	.	few	TRBJ2-1	TGTGCCAGCAGTTACGTCCAGTCCAAAGAGCAGTTCTTC	CASSYVQSKEQFF
TRBV6-5	14	.	few	TRBJ2-7	TGTGCCAGCAGTCCGGACGGGAGTACCTACGAGCAGTACTTC	CASSPDGSTYEQYF
TRBV7-9	14	TRBD1	.	TRBJ2-7	TGTGCCAGCAGCTCGACTGACAGGGCCAACGAGCAGTACTTC	CASSSTDRANEQYF
TRBV5-5	19	.	few	TRBJ1-4	TGTGCCAGCAGCTTGGCTGAGGAGAGGGCGAGATTGAGTAACGAAAAACTGTTTTTT	CASSLAEERARLSNEKLFF
TRBV27	16	TRBD2	few	TRBJ2-3	TGTGCCAGCATAGTGGCGGGAGGTACCGGCACAGATACGCAGTATTTT	CASIVAGGTGTDTQYF
TRBV7-9	12	.	few	TRBJ2-7	TGTGCCAGCAGCTTAGTTCCAGGCGAGCAGTACTTC	CASSLVPGEQYF
TRBV27	19	TRBD1	.	TRBJ1-5	TGTGCCAGCAGTTTATCGACCAAAGGGGGACAGGGCGTTAATCAGCCCCAGCATTTT	CASSLSTKGGQGVNQPQHF
TRBV30	12	.	.	TRBJ2-5	TGTGCCTGGAGTGTCACGGGGGAGACCCAGTACTTC	CAWSVTGETQYF
TRBV20-1	12	.	.	TRBJ2-3	TGCAGTGCTAGGGAGTCCGCGAATACGCAGTATTTT	CSARESANTQYF
TRBV12-3/TRBV12-4	13	TRBD1	.	TRBJ1-2	TGTGCCAGCAGTCCGGGACAGGTTCGTGGCTACACCTTC	CASSPGQVRGYTF
TRBV7-2	14	.	.	TRBJ2-4	TGTGCCAGCAGTGTGACTGAAGCCAAAAACATTCAGTACTTC	CASSVTEAKNIQYF
TRBV7-9	16	.	few	TRBJ2-1	TGTGCCAGCAGACTACCAGGGCTTGGGATCTACAATGAGCAGTTCTTC	CASRLPGLGIYNEQFF
TRBV25-1	13	TRBD1	few	TRBJ2-3	TGTGCCAGCAGTCACAGACAGGGGGATACGCAGTATTTT	CASSHRQGDTQYF
TRBV9	16	.	few	TRBJ2-3	TGTGCCAGCAGCGTAGAGCCCACCTTGATCCCAGATACGCAGTATTTT	CASSVEPTLIPDTQYF
TRBV6-1	14	.	.	TRBJ1-5	TGTGCCAGCAGTGCCGGAAGAACTGATCAGCCCCAGCATTTT	CASSAGRTDQPQHF
TRBV5-1	17	.	once	TRBJ1-3	TGCGCCAGCAGCTTGATTCCGGGAGGGGGCTCTGGAAACACCATATATTTT	CASSLIPGGGSGNTIYF
TRBV20-1	14	TRBD1	few	TRBJ2-5	TGCAGTGCTAGAAGGCAGGGGGTGTTGGAGACCCAGTACTTC	CSARRQGVLETQYF
TRBV13	16	TRBD2	few	TRBJ2-5	TGTGCCAGCAGCTTATCGATAGCGGGTTCCCAAGAGACCCAGTACTTC	CASSLSIAGSQETQYF
TRBV27	15	TRBD2	.	TRBJ2-7	TGTGCCAGCAGGCCTACCGGGACTACTTACTACGAGCAGTACTTC	CASRPTGTTYYEQYF
TRBV9	13	.	.	TRBJ1-1	TGTGCCAGCAGCGTAAGAGGGTTTGGCGAAGCTTTCTTT	CASSVRGFGEAFF
TRBV5-1	17	.	few	TRBJ2-1	TGCGCCAGCAGCTTGGCCGTACAGACCCGCTCCTACAATGAGCAGTTCTTC	CASSLAVQTRSYNEQFF
TRBV18	15	.	few	TRBJ2-5	TGTGCCAGCTCACCAGGGCAGGCGTACCAAGAGACCCAGTACTTC	CASSPGQAYQETQYF
TRBV6-1	14	TRBD1	few	TRBJ1-2	TGTGCCAGCAGTGAAACAGGGGTGGAGAGAGGCTACACCTTC	CASSETGVERGYTF
TRBV7-2	14	TRBD2	many	TRBJ2-4	TGTGCCAGCAGCTTAGGCGGGAGTCAAAACATTCAGTACTTC	CASSLGGSQNIQYF
TRBV14	16	.	few	TRBJ2-1	TGTGCCAGCAGCCAAGATCTGACTCGCCCCCTACAAGAGCAGTTCTTC	CASSQDLTRPLQEQFF
TRBV10-3	13	.	few	TRBJ2-1	TGTGCCATCGGACCCGGGACTCCAAATGAGCAGTTCTTC	CAIGPGTPNEQFF
TRBV28	11	.	.	TRBJ2-7	TGTGCCAGCAGTTTCCCGGACGAGCAGTACTTC	CASSFPDEQYF